These 12 T cell receptor beta chains were all obtained from the same sample, sequenced in a study of T-cell reconstitution after alpha-beta-depleted transplantation in children. A library of TCRbeta sequences, prepared with unique molecular identifiers, was generated. TCRdb processed the PCR reads anew with MiXCR; each CDR3 protein has one entry. The repertoire consists of fewer than 250,000 distinct CDR3 sequences, with approximately 15% occurring once and the leading ten covering roughly two fifths. The sample here was PBMCs, mostly from graft donor cells, taken 360 days after TCRalphabeta/CD19-depleted stem cell transplant. Receptors were obtained from a male patient aged 2 to 9 who had a stem cell transplant for acute lymphoblastic leukemia, so the T cells may come from the graft donor.

This clonotype was seen a few times. The rearrangement joins TRBV12-3 or TRBV12-4 to TRBJ1-1, with a possible D match to TRBD1 (5 bases). V dropped 5 bases and J dropped 11 bases, with 12 bases sitting between them. This CDR3 is built from 11 residues. This CDR3 reads CASSRRGGAFF. The CDR3 DNA sequence: TGTGCCAGCAGTAGGCGGGGGGGGGCTTTCTTT.

This clonotype was seen a few times. This chain connects TRBV18 to TRBJ2-4, with D tentatively TRBD1 (6 bases). Trimming cost V 2 bases and J 2 bases, with 19 bases left between them. This CDR3 is 18 amino acids long. CDR1 and CDR2 (germline): KGHSH, LQKENI. The CDR3 here is CASSPSPEARGTKNIQYF. CDR3 DNA: TGTGCCAGCTCACCAAGTCCTGAGGCCAGGGGAACCAAAAACATTCAGTACTTC.

This clonotype was observed a handful of times. This chain joins TRBV6-1 and TRBJ2-7, with D uncertain. The CDR3 totals 14 residues. Germline assignment: CDR1 MNHNS and CDR2 SASEGT. Trimming took 6 bases from V and 2 from J, leaving 14 bases between them. CDR3: CASRPPGRTYEQYF. In nucleotides, the CDR3 is TGTGCCAGCAGACCTCCTGGGCGGACCTACGAGCAGTACTTC.

This clonotype was observed a few times. The CDR3 spells CASSQVFVGVNEQYF. CDR3 DNA: TGTGCCAGCAGCCAAGTTTTCGTGGGGGTAAACGAGCAGTACTTC. The chain has TRBV14 and TRBJ2-7; the D call may be TRBD1 or TRBD2 (5 bases each). CDR1 and CDR2 from the germline V gene are SGHDN and FVKESK. V dropped 1 base and J dropped 5 bases, with 15 bases sitting between them. This CDR3 comprises 15 residues.

V gene TRBV7-2 combines with J gene TRBJ1-5; tentatively, D is TRBD1 (6 bases). Trimming took 0 bases from V and 5 from J, leaving 14 bases between them. The length of the CDR3 is 16 residues. Germline CDR1 reads SGHTA; CDR2 reads FQGNSA. CDR3 loop: CASSLAEAGEDQPQHF. As DNA, the CDR3 is TGTGCCAGCAGCTTAGCGGAGGCAGGGGAGGATCAGCCCCAGCATTTT.

This clonotype was picked up a small number of times. The chain uses TRBV30 and TRBJ1-1; no clear D. Germline V lookup: CDR1 GTSNPN, CDR2 SVGIG (reference sequence). The CDR3 runs 11 residues. Trimming took off 0 bases at V and 5 bases at J, with 4 bases between the two ends. The CDR3 DNA reads as TGTGCCTGGAGTGTGGGGACTGAAGCTTTCTTT. Protein: CAWSVGTEAFF.

This clonotype was counted at least ten times. The rearrangement links TRBV6-5 to TRBJ2-7; D may be TRBD1 or TRBD2 (6 bases each). This CDR3 is 15 amino acids long. V was pared by 7 bases and J by 0 bases, with 16 bases between. The germline V gene encodes CDR1 MNHEY and CDR2 SVGAGI. The CDR3 protein is CASMFGGLGSYEQYF. CDR3 DNA sequence: TGTGCCAGCATGTTCGGGGGCCTAGGCTCCTACGAGCAGTACTTC.

The chain links TRBV12-3 or TRBV12-4 to TRBJ2-5, with D maybe TRBD2 (6 bases). Trimming left V 3 bases short and J 5 bases short, with 10 bases between. The CDR3 is 13 amino acids. In nucleotides, the CDR3 is TGTGCCAGCAGTTTTGGGGGACTGGAGACCCAGTACTTC. Its translation is CASSFGGLETQYF.

V gene TRBV12-3 or TRBV12-4 combines with J gene TRBJ1-2; D possibly corresponds to TRBD1 (5 bases). The CDR3 loop spans 12 amino acids. V lost 8 bases and J 8 bases, leaving 15 bases between the germline ends. CDR3 nucleotide sequence: TGTGCCAGCTCCCCAGGGACTCGGGGCTACACCTTC. This translates into CASSPGTRGYTF.

This clonotype has more than one count but fewer than ten. The chain carries TRBV24-1 and TRBJ2-3; 8 positions match TRBD1. The germline CDR1 and CDR2 sequences are KGHDR and SFDVKD. The length of the CDR3 is 17 residues. V gave up 4 bases and J gave up 2 bases; unmatched junction bases: 10. In nucleotides, the CDR3 is TGTGCCACCAGTGACCCTGCGGACAGGGCCCACACAGATACGCAGTATTTT. This gives the protein CATSDPADRAHTDTQYF.

The chain recombines TRBV12-3 or TRBV12-4 with TRBJ2-5, with D possibly matching TRBD1 (5 bases). V gave up 0 bases and J gave up 9 bases, with 8 bases separating them. The CDR3 covers 12 residues. The CDR3 DNA sequence: TGTGCCAGCAGTTTAGCAGAAGGGGCCCAGTACTTC. Translating gives CASSLAEGAQYF.

This clonotype was picked up a small number of times. The gene calls are TRBV9 and TRBJ1-1; D unresolved. Germline lookup yields CDR1 SGDLS and CDR2 YYNGEE. V shed 4 bases and J shed 5 bases, with 18 bases lying between them. This CDR3 is built from 15 residues. CDR3 sequence (DNA): TGTGCCAGCAGCCCCTTCGGGCTTAGAGGGACTGAAGCTTTCTTT. Its protein is CASSPFGLRGTEAFF.